Below, 7 T cell receptor beta chains from the same sample are listed, as sequenced in a study of T cells in Graves' hyperthyroidism and ophthalmopathy. Regions amplified from RNA transcripts were the TCR beta CDR3 regions. When the TCR CDR3 underwent first-round RT-PCR, the HTBI primer set was used. TCRdb redid the calling of the multiplex PCR reads with MiXCR, one entry per CDR3 protein. The data contain hundreds of thousands of distinct CDR3 sequences, roughly a sixth of them seen just once; the ten biggest clones take up roughly 3.3%. The specimen was blood. The receptors were gathered from a woman in her forties with Graves' ophthalmopathy.

The chain employs TRBV5-5 and TRBJ2-5; no clear D gene. Trimming cost V 2 bases and J 0 bases, with 5 bases left between them. The CDR3 totals 13 residues. Germline V gene lookup returns CDR1 SGHKS and CDR2 YYEKEE (reference sequence). CDR3 in DNA: TGTGCCAGCAGCTTCGAGTACCAAGAGACCCAGTACTTC. Its translation: CASSFEYQETQYF.

With regard to this clonotype: A much larger clone differs from this one at a single base, so this may be a read error. The chain links TRBV7-3 to TRBJ2-5, with TRBD2 identical over 9 bases. The CDR3 has 13 residues. CDR1 and CDR2 from the germline V gene are SGHTA and FQGTGA. The CDR3 here is CASSASGVETQNF. CDR3 bases: TGTGCCAGCAGCGCTAGCGGGGTGGAGACCCAGAACTTC.

This clonotype was seen repeatedly, ten times or more. The J gene is TRBJ1-4, the V gene TRBV12-3 or TRBV12-4; D remains unclear. Between the trimmed V and J ends, which lost 6 bases and 8 bases, there was a span of 13 bases. CDR3 size: 13 residues. CDR3: CASSGGVEEKLFF. CDR3 sequence (DNA): TGTGCCAGCAGCGGTGGGGTTGAGGAAAAACTGTTTTTT.

This clonotype was observed at least ten times. J is TRBJ1-2 and V is TRBV20-1; D is unclear. Germline V CDR1 and CDR2: DFQATT, SNEGSKA (reference sequence). Trimming stripped 2 bases from V and 6 bases from J, with 13 bases between. This CDR3 region has 13 residues. The DNA for the CDR3 is TGCAGTGCTAGATCCCGGCAGCCCAATGGCTACACCTTC. Translated: CSARSRQPNGYTF.

This clonotype was seen many times. The chain has TRBV11-2 and TRBJ2-5; D is unresolved. The CDR3 length is 13 residues. Germline V gives CDR1 SGHAT, CDR2 FQNNGV. With 3 bases removed from V and 5 bases from J, the gap between germline ends came to 10 bases. The CDR3 is CASSLRGAETQYF. The CDR3 nucleotides are TGTGCCAGCAGCTTGCGAGGAGCCGAGACCCAGTACTTC.

In its sample, this clonotype was seen a few times. The V and J genes are TRBV28 and TRBJ2-7, with 7 positions matching TRBD2. This CDR3 has 19 amino acids. Germline V gives CDR1 MDHEN, CDR2 SYDVKM. V dropped 1 base and J dropped 3; count of bases not matched to a gene: 18. The CDR3 loop reads CASSLSTSRIPRRDYEQYF. DNA for the CDR3: TGTGCCAGCAGTTTATCGACTAGCCGCATCCCGCGGAGAGACTACGAGCAGTACTTC.

This clonotype appeared many times. The chain has TRBV6-1 and TRBJ2-2, with D possibly matching TRBD1 (6 bases). This CDR3 contains 13 residues. Trimming took off 7 bases at V and 7 bases at J, with 13 bases between the two ends. Germline V gene lookup returns CDR1 MNHNS and CDR2 SASEGT. The CDR3 coding sequence is TGTGCCAGCAAGAATACAGGGTACGGGGAGCTGTTTTTT. It specifies CASKNTGYGELFF.